One and the same sample provided the 18 T cell receptor beta chains below, sequenced in a study of early T cells in non-severe SARS-CoV-2 infection. In TCRdb, the 5' RACE reads were re-called with MiXCR into one record per CDR3 protein. This table holds about 58,000 distinct CDR3 sequences, less than 9.5% found once. Input material: whole blood. The receptors originated from an adult who was a healthcare worker with PCR-confirmed SARS-CoV-2 infection or an uninfected control (not recorded which).

This clonotype has only a few counts. One junction end disagrees with the germline gene, perhaps due to a read error. The chain recombines TRBV3-1 with TRBJ2-1; TRBD2 is a possible D gene (5 bases). Germline assignment: CDR1 LGHDT and CDR2 YNNKEL (reference sequence). The CDR3 extends over 14 amino acids. The CDR3 region is CASGQEGRAIEQFF. The DNA of the CDR3 is TGTGCCAGCGGCCAAGAGGGCCGGGCTATTGAGCAGTTCTTC.

This clonotype was detected many times. The gene calls are TRBV4-2 and TRBJ1-1; 9 bases agree with TRBD1. The CDR3 is 15 amino acids. Germline CDR1 is LGHNA and CDR2 is YNFKEQ. V was pared by 4 bases and J by 1 base, with 4 bases of the junction left unmatched. This chain's CDR3 is CASSPGDRENTEAFF. DNA of the CDR3: TGTGCCAGCAGCCCGGGGGACAGGGAGAACACTGAAGCTTTCTTT.

In this sample, this clonotype turned up many times. This chain links TRBV12-3 or TRBV12-4 with TRBJ2-7, with D perhaps TRBD1 (6 bases). The CDR3 is 17 residues long. Trimming took 4 bases from V and 0 from J, leaving 19 bases between them. The CDR3 loop is CASSSLIMTGSSYEQYF. In DNA, the CDR3 is TGTGCCAGCAGTTCCCTTATCATGACAGGTTCCTCCTACGAGCAGTACTTC.

This rearrangement joins TRBV12-3 or TRBV12-4 to TRBJ2-1; 8 nucleotides line up with TRBD2. With V trimmed by 5 bases and J by 4 bases, 4 bases remained unmatched. This CDR3 is built from 14 residues. CDR3 loop: CASSTRGGYNEQFF. DNA of the CDR3: TGTGCCAGCAGTACCCGGGGGGGATACAATGAGCAGTTCTTC.

This clonotype was recorded many times. The chain couples TRBV4-2 to TRBJ2-7; D is possibly TRBD1 (5 bases). The germline CDR1 and CDR2 sequences are LGHNA and YNFKEQ. Trimming removed 1 base from V and 6 bases from J, with 19 bases in between. CDR3 length equals 16 residues. In DNA form, the CDR3 reads TGTGCCAGCAGCCAAGCAAGCGCAGGGATGGATGGCGAGCAGTACTTC. It specifies CASSQASAGMDGEQYF.

This clonotype came up many times. This sequence joins TRBV11-2 and TRBJ2-1; 8 nucleotides agree with TRBD2. The CDR3 is made up of 16 amino acids. The V gene's germline CDR1 is SGHAT and CDR2 FQNNGV. The V segment lost 5 bases and the J segment 7 bases; nucleotides outside the gene matches: 13. DNA for the CDR3: TGTGCCAGCAGCCCTCTAGAAGCGGGAGAAAGTAATGAGCAGTTCTTC. It codes for CASSPLEAGESNEQFF.

The V call is TRBV7-9, the J call TRBJ2-7; D unclear. Trimming took off 1 base at V and 4 bases at J, with 11 bases between the two ends. This CDR3 spans 14 amino acids. Germline V CDR1 and CDR2: SEHNR, FQNEAQ (reference sequence). The CDR3: CASSLVAATYEQYF. Written as DNA, the CDR3 is TGTGCCAGCAGCTTAGTGGCTGCTACTTACGAGCAGTACTTC.

This clonotype was found a few times. This chain uses TRBV19 with TRBJ2-7, with no clear D. CDR3 size: 11 residues. Germline V gives CDR1 LNHDA, CDR2 SQIVND (reference sequence). Trimming left V 8 bases short and J 4 bases short, with 9 bases between. CDR3 nucleotides: TGTGCCAGTCGCGGAGTTTACGAGCAGTACTTC. Encoded protein: CASRGVYEQYF.

This clonotype appeared many times. V is TRBV12-3 or TRBV12-4 and J is TRBJ2-3; D is tentatively TRBD1 or TRBD2 (5 bases each). The CDR3 runs to 15 residues. V dropped 5 bases and J dropped 6 bases, with 18 bases sitting between them. The CDR3 loop is CASSVSWDGGDTQYF. CDR3 sequence (DNA): TGTGCCAGCAGTGTGTCATGGGACGGCGGCGATACGCAGTATTTT.

There are many counts of this clonotype. The gene calls are TRBV28 and TRBJ2-7, with TRBD2 as a possible D gene (6 bases). The CDR3 has 13 residues. CDR1 is MDHEN, CDR2 SYDVKM, per germline. Trimming cost V 7 bases and J 2 bases, with 12 bases left between them. The CDR3 DNA follows: TGTGCCAGCACTCCGGAGGGGACCTACGAGCAGTACTTC. The encoded protein is CASTPEGTYEQYF.

This chain uses TRBV28 with TRBJ2-7; 9 bases line up with TRBD1. Per the germline V gene, CDR1 is MDHEN and CDR2 is SYDVKM. This CDR3 contains 13 residues. The J segment lost 4 bases and the V segment lost 9 bases, leaving 7 bases of the junction unmatched. CDR3 amino acids: CASTQGATYEQYF. The CDR3 DNA reads TGTGCCAGTACACAGGGGGCGACGTACGAGCAGTACTTC.

The chain links TRBV29-1 to TRBJ2-5; D is unresolved. Trimming pared 5 bases from V and 4 bases from J, leaving 5 bases between. Per germline, CDR1 SQVTM and CDR2 ANQGSEA. CDR3 length equals 10 residues. CDR3 loop: CSVWSETQYF. CDR3 nucleotides: TGCAGCGTTTGGTCAGAGACCCAGTACTTC.

The rearrangement joins TRBV14 to TRBJ2-2; D not certain. The V end was cut by 2 bases, the J end by 0 bases, with 7 bases between. The CDR3 is made up of 15 amino acids. In germline, CDR1 is SGHDN, CDR2 FVKESK. In DNA form, the CDR3 reads TGTGCCAGCAGCCAATCTCATACGAACACCGGGGAGCTGTTTTTT. Translation gives CASSQSHTNTGELFF.

Ten or more counts support this clonotype. This chain links TRBV28 with TRBJ1-1; D possibly corresponds to TRBD1 (6 bases). The V gene's germline CDR1 is MDHEN and CDR2 SYDVKM. Trimming cost V 6 bases and J 8 bases, with 19 bases left between them. This CDR3 spans 14 amino acids. The CDR3 nucleotides read TGTGCCAGCAGCACCCCCGCGGGGGCAAACGAAGCTTTCTTT. The encoded protein is CASSTPAGANEAFF.

The rearrangement uses TRBV5-1 and TRBJ2-7; the match to TRBD1 covers 7 bases. V trimming: 0 bases; J trimming: 0 bases; junction bases outside the gene matches: 6. This CDR3 has 16 residues. The germline V gene encodes CDR1 SGHRS and CDR2 YFSETQ. The CDR3 spells CASSLVGGVSSYEQYF. In DNA form, the CDR3 reads TGCGCCAGCAGCTTGGTAGGGGGCGTAAGCTCCTACGAGCAGTACTTC. Supplemented by reference TRBV5-1 and TRBJ2-7, the full variable domain reads KAGVTQTPRYLIKTRGQQVTLSCSPISGHRSVSWYQQTPGQGLQFLFEYFSETQRNKGNFPGRFSGRQFSNSRSEMNVSTLELGDSALYLCASSLVGGVSSYEQYFGPGTRLTVT.

This clonotype was detected ten times or more. The rearrangement joins TRBV5-1 to TRBJ2-5; the match to TRBD1 covers 10 bases. Trimming at V came to 4 bases and at J to 1 base, leaving 4 bases not matched to a gene. CDR3 length equals 15 residues. Germline V lookup: CDR1 SGHRS, CDR2 YFSETQ. The CDR3 sequence is CASSPGTGAQETQYF. The CDR3 DNA sequence: TGCGCCAGCAGCCCCGGGACAGGGGCCCAAGAGACCCAGTACTTC.

This clonotype was recorded many times. The chain carries TRBV14 and TRBJ2-7; the D gene could be TRBD1 or TRBD2 (5 bases each). Germline loops: CDR1 SGHDN, CDR2 FVKESK. The CDR3 has 16 amino acids. Trimming stripped 1 base from V and 2 bases from J, with 15 bases between. The chain's CDR3 is CASSQGRRLGAYEQYF. CDR3 bases: TGTGCCAGCAGCCAAGGCCGAAGGCTGGGGGCCTACGAGCAGTACTTC.

This clonotype was seen only a few times. The rearrangement joins TRBV7-9 to TRBJ2-7; TRBD2 matches at 12 bases. Germline trimming cut 5 bases from V and 3 bases from J; bases unmatched to any gene: 5. CDR1 is SEHNR and CDR2 is FQNEAQ in the germline V gene (reference sequence). This CDR3 is built from 15 residues. The CDR3: CASSRTSGTSYEQYF. CDR3 nucleotide sequence: TGTGCCAGCAGCCGGACTAGCGGGACTAGCTACGAGCAGTACTTC.